This is a list of T cell receptor beta chains from one sample in a study of shared clonotypes between healthy human individuals. Data came from immunoSEQ multiplex PCR; TCRdb stores just in-frame clones and leaves some out. Among 470,000 or so clones listed, over 75% were seen once. Sequenced: PBMCs. All receptors derive from a woman aged 35 to 49 in good health. Some clones in this sample may be carry-over from other donors' samples. CDR3s include the opening cysteine and the closing phenylalanine or tryptophan. D genes are given only for firm matches. Size tells how often a clone was seen (once, few, many) or the class of an expanded clone, and some rows leave it out.

NA,TRBJ1-3,TRBV19,NA,CASSDDGRRSGNTIYF,TGTGCCAGTAGCGATGACGGGCGCCGGTCTGGAAACACCATATATTTT
TRBD2,TRBJ2-2,TRBV11-2,NA,CASRLAGGPTGELFF,TGTGCCAGCAGGCTAGCGGGAGGGCCTACCGGGGAGCTGTTTTTT
NA,TRBJ1-1,TRBV6-5,NA,CASSYGGTNTEAFF,TGTGCCAGCAGTTACGGGGGGACGAACACTGAAGCTTTCTTT
NA,TRBJ2-2,TRBV7-9,NA,CASSLLLALAGELFF,TGTGCCAGCAGCCTTCTATTAGCGCTTGCCGGGGAGCTGTTTTTT
NA,TRBJ2-3,TRBV10-3,NA,CAISESSSRGADTQYF,TGTGCCATCAGTGAGTCTTCTAGCAGAGGCGCAGATACGCAGTATTTT
NA,TRBJ2-7,TRBV4-1,NA,CASSHPQRTVSYEQYF,TGCGCCAGCAGCCACCCTCAGAGGACGGTCTCCTACGAGCAGTACTTC
NA,TRBJ1-5,TRBV28,many,CASSLYGISNQPQHF,TGTGCCAGCAGTTTGTATGGGATTAGCAATCAGCCCCAGCATTTT
TRBD2,TRBJ2-2,TRBV6-6,NA,CASSFPRREETGELFF,TGTGCCAGCAGTTTCCCCCGGCGGGAGGAAACCGGGGAGCTGTTTTTT
NA,TRBJ2-6,TRBV7-1,NA,CASSMRIRGQSRANVLTF,TGTGCCAGCAGCATGAGAATACGAGGACAAAGTCGGGCCAACGTCCTGACTTTC
NA,TRBJ1-5,TRBV4-2,once,CASSQQGVGQPQHF,TGTGCCAGCAGCCAGCAAGGGGTAGGTCAGCCCCAGCATTTT
TRBD1,TRBJ1-1,TRBV7-2,NA,CASSPRQGIAEAFF,TGTGCCAGCAGCCCGAGACAGGGGATTGCTGAAGCTTTCTTT
NA,TRBJ2-7,TRBV30,NA,CAWSKPFTGFRIYEQYF,TGTGCCTGGAGTAAGCCCTTTACAGGGTTTCGTATCTACGAGCAGTACTTC
NA,TRBJ2-7,TRBV7-6,NA,CASSLGGDLTYEQYF,TGTGCCAGCAGCTTAGGGGGGGACCTAACCTACGAGCAGTACTTC
NA,TRBJ1-1,TRBV10-3,NA,CAISEGSPEAFF,TGTGCCATCAGTGAGGGCTCACCTGAAGCTTTCTTT
NA,TRBJ2-6,TRBV6-5,NA,CASSTASGANVLTF,TGTGCCAGCAGCACGGCCTCTGGGGCCAACGTCCTGACTTTC
TRBD2,TRBJ2-2,TRBV27,NA,CASSFLAGTGELFF,TGTGCCAGCAGTTTCCTAGCGGGCACCGGGGAGCTGTTTTTT
NA,TRBJ1-1,TRBV29-1,many,CSVQEGTNTEAFF,TGCAGCGTTCAAGAGGGCACGAACACTGAAGCTTTCTTT
NA,TRBJ2-6,TRBV9,NA,CASSNSYSGTNVLTF,TGTGCCAGCAGTAATTCCTATTCTGGGACCAACGTCCTGACTTTC
TRBD1,TRBJ2-7,TRBV9,NA,CASSVGTGGGYEQYF,TGTGCCAGCAGCGTAGGAACAGGGGGTGGCTACGAGCAGTACTTC
NA,TRBJ2-7,TRBV23-1,NA,CASSHCGTSYEQYF,TGCGCCAGCAGTCATTGCGGAACCTCCTACGAGCAGTACTTC